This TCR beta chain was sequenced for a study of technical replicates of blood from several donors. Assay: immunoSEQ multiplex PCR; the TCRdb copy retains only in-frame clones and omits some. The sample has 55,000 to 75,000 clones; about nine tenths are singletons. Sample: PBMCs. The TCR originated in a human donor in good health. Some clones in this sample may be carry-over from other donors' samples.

Written as DNA, the CDR3 is TGTGCCAGCACCTCCTCCCCTGGACAGGGGCAGTACTTC. It is translated as CASTSSPGQGQYF. This chain uses TRBV5-8 with TRBJ2-7; the match to TRBD1 covers 8 bases. V lost 6 bases to trimming and J lost 9 bases; unmatched junction nucleotides: 11. Per germline, CDR1 SGHTS and CDR2 YDEGEE. The CDR3 is made up of 13 amino acids.